This TCR beta chain was found in a study of blood T cell repertoires in COVID-19. Study-wide background: Whether acute or convalescent, the COVID-19 samples came from the United States, Italy and Spain.

V lost 5 bases to trimming and J lost 8 bases; unmatched junction nucleotides: 12. The CDR3 is 16 residues long. CDR1 SGHVS and CDR2 FNYEAQ come from the germline V gene. This clone was observed once. Profiled with immunoSEQ multiplex PCR; TCRdb holds only in-frame clones, not every one. The sample holds around 110,000 clones, approximately 85% seen once. This receptor was obtained from a man aged 35-49 years with acute or convalescent COVID-19. The sequencing input was peripheral blood. The rearrangement links TRBV7-6 to TRBJ2-2, with 9 bases lining up with TRBD2. The CDR3 sequence: CASSTLLGLAAGELFF. CDR3 nucleotides: TGTGCCAGCAGCACCCTTTTGGGACTAGCAGCTGGGGAGCTGTTTTTT.